Listed below are T cell receptor beta chains from one sample, sequenced in a study of immune heterogeneity within non-small cell lung tumors. Each CDR3 protein gets one entry after TCRdb re-called the multiplex PCR reads with MiXCR. Of about 7,200 distinct CDR3 sequences listed, around 21% are singletons. Sequenced: lung tumor tissue. These TCRs come from a man between 60 and 75 years old with non-small cell lung cancer. Both conserved end residues are part of each CDR3. The D gene is left open where the match is weak. Not every row has a clone size; where given, it reads once, few, many or a size class.

D gene,V gene,clone size,J gene,CDR3 DNA,CDR3 protein
.,TRBV5-4,many,TRBJ2-1,TGTGCCAGCAGCTTTGGGGTGAATGAGCAGTTCTTC,CASSFGVNEQFF
.,TRBV28,many,TRBJ1-1,TGTGCCAGCAGTATACTCAGGGTTTCGGATACTGAAGCTTTCTTT,CASSILRVSDTEAFF
TRBD2,TRBV27,medium-sized,TRBJ2-3,TGTGCCAGCAGGAGCGGGATAAGCACAGATACGCAGTATTTT,CASRSGISTDTQYF
TRBD2,TRBV7-3,many,TRBJ2-1,TGTGCCAGCAGCTTAGCCCCAAGCGGGAGCTTCAATGAGCAGTTCTTC,CASSLAPSGSFNEQFF
TRBD2,TRBV9,medium-sized,TRBJ2-3,TGTGCCAGCAGCGTAGACGGGGGGGGACTAGGGGCCACAGATACGCAGTATTTT,CASSVDGGGLGATDTQYF
.,TRBV10-3,medium-sized,TRBJ2-2,TGTGCCATCAGCCTGACCTTCCAGAGGGGACCTACCGGGGAGCTGTTTTTT,CAISLTFQRGPTGELFF
TRBD1,TRBV6-1,medium-sized,TRBJ1-2,TGTGCCAGCAGTGTCGGGACAGGTGCTAACTATGGCTACACCTTC,CASSVGTGANYGYTF
TRBD1,TRBV3-1,medium-sized,TRBJ1-5,TGTGCCAGCAGCCAGACAGGGCCTGGTCAGCCCCAGCATTTT,CASSQTGPGQPQHF
TRBD1,TRBV19,medium-sized,TRBJ1-2,TGTGCCAGTAGTATGACAGGGAGCGGCTACACCTTC,CASSMTGSGYTF
TRBD1,TRBV18,medium-sized,TRBJ1-1,TGTGCCAGCTCACCACTAACCAGGGACAGGGGTGAAGCTTTCTTT,CASSPLTRDRGEAFF
.,TRBV7-6,many,TRBJ1-5,TGTGCCAGCAGCGGGGGACTCTGGGAGCCCCAGCATTTT,CASSGGLWEPQHF
TRBD2,TRBV6-1,medium-sized,TRBJ2-1,TGTGCCAGCAAGCCCAGCGGGGGCTACAATGAGCAGTTCTTC,CASKPSGGYNEQFF
.,TRBV11-2,medium-sized,TRBJ1-2,TGTGCCAGCAGCTCCCTTAGAGGCTACACCTTC,CASSSLRGYTF
TRBD2,TRBV5-4,few,TRBJ2-1,TGTGCCAGCAGCGGGGGGGTAGCGGGAGCCTCCTACAATGAGCAGTTCTTC,CASSGGVAGASYNEQFF
TRBD1,TRBV6-2/TRBV6-3,medium-sized,TRBJ2-1,TGTGCCAGCTACGGGACAGGGGCCTACAATGAGCAGTTCTTC,CASYGTGAYNEQFF
.,TRBV6-1,medium-sized,TRBJ1-6,TGTGCCAGCAGTAAATTCGACACCTCCGGGGATTCACCCCTCCACTTT,CASSKFDTSGDSPLHF
TRBD1,TRBV29-1,.,TRBJ1-1,TGCAGCGTTGAGCTGGGACAGGGGGCGGCTGAAGCTTTCTTT,CSVELGQGAAEAFF
.,TRBV5-6,many,TRBJ2-7,TGTGCCAGCAGCTTGGGACTAGGGGGAGAGGAGCAGTACTTC,CASSLGLGGEEQYF
.,TRBV13,medium-sized,TRBJ2-7,TGTGCCAGCAGCTCGGGGGACTTGTACGAGCAGTACTTC,CASSSGDLYEQYF
.,TRBV9,many,TRBJ2-6,TGTGCCAGCAGCGTAGTCGAAAAAAGTATATACTCTGGGGCCAACGTCCTGACTTTC,CASSVVEKSIYSGANVLTF
TRBD2,TRBV20-1,many,TRBJ2-1,TGCAGTCCCAGACTAGCGGACAATGAGCAGTTCTTC,CSPRLADNEQFF
.,TRBV6-4,medium-sized,TRBJ1-5,TGTGCCAGCAGGATACAGGGTTGCAATCAGCCCCAGCATTTT,CASRIQGCNQPQHF
TRBD2,TRBV20-1,.,TRBJ2-1,TGCAGTGCTGAAGGACTAGCGGGAGACAATGAGCAGTTCTTC,CSAEGLAGDNEQFF
.,TRBV28,.,TRBJ2-7,TGTGACAGCAGTCACCCAGGGTGGGGCTCCTACGAGCAGTACTTC,CDSSHPGWGSYEQYF
.,TRBV5-6,many,TRBJ2-3,TGTGCCAGCAGCACCTGGACCCGACCCTACACAGATACGCAGTATTTT,CASSTWTRPYTDTQYF
.,TRBV4-1,many,TRBJ1-5,TGCGCCAGCAGCCAAGCGGGGGTTAGCAATCAGCCCCAGCATTTT,CASSQAGVSNQPQHF
.,TRBV7-9,medium-sized,TRBJ1-2,TGTGCCAGCAGCTCTAGCGGGGCCGACTATGGCTACACCTTC,CASSSSGADYGYTF
.,TRBV5-1,many,TRBJ2-7,TGCGCCAGCAGGGGGGCGACTCCTGTCGGGCACGAGCAGTACTTC,CASRGATPVGHEQYF
.,TRBV2,.,TRBJ2-4,TGTGCCAGCAGTGGGGTCGGCAAAAACATTCAGTACTTC,CASSGVGKNIQYF
TRBD2,TRBV2,medium-sized,TRBJ2-5,TGTGCCAGCACGCGGCGGGAGACGACCGAAGAGACCCAGTACTTC,CASTRRETTEETQYF
TRBD2,TRBV6-1,medium-sized,TRBJ2-7,TGTGCCAGCAGTCACCTGTGGGGGTCTTGGGAGGGTAGCGAGCAGTACTTC,CASSHLWGSWEGSEQYF
.,TRBV6-1,medium-sized,TRBJ1-6,TGTGCCAGCAGTTCCACCGGGACTCCTCTCCACTTT,CASSSTGTPLHF
.,TRBV7-2,medium-sized,TRBJ1-2,TGTGCCAGCAGCACAGCGGGGGGGCAGTTTGGCTACACCTTC,CASSTAGGQFGYTF
.,TRBV20-1,few,TRBJ2-4,TGCAGTGCTAGTGGCGGGTTGCTAGCCAAAAACATTCAGTACTTC,CSASGGLLAKNIQYF
.,TRBV6-2/TRBV6-3,many,TRBJ1-1,TGTGCCAGCAGTTACAAGGGCGCTGAAGCTTTCTTT,CASSYKGAEAFF
.,TRBV18,medium-sized,TRBJ1-2,TGTGCCAGCTCCCCTGCGGACAGCGATGGCTACACCTTC,CASSPADSDGYTF
TRBD2,TRBV7-9,large,TRBJ2-7,TGTGCCAGCAGCTTCCGCTCCGGGACTAGCGGGTGGAGCTCCTACGAGCAGTACTTC,CASSFRSGTSGWSSYEQYF
.,TRBV6-2/TRBV6-3,.,TRBJ1-3,TGTGTCAGCAGTGACGGCGTCGGAAATGCCATATATTTT,CVSSDGVGNAIYF
TRBD1,TRBV9,medium-sized,TRBJ2-7,TGTGCCAGCAGCCCGGGACAGGGGGCCTACGAGCAGTACTTC,CASSPGQGAYEQYF
.,TRBV12-3/TRBV12-4,medium-sized,TRBJ2-2,TGTGCCAGCAGTTTATACACCGGGGAGCTGTTTTTT,CASSLYTGELFF
.,TRBV5-1,medium-sized,TRBJ1-3,TGCGCCAGCAGCTTGTGGGACCGGCTCTCTGGAAACACCATATATTTT,CASSLWDRLSGNTIYF
.,TRBV20-1,medium-sized,TRBJ2-1,TGCAGTGCCGAATTCCCTCGAGCGGGCAGCTCCTACAATGAGCAGTTCTTC,CSAEFPRAGSSYNEQFF
TRBD2,TRBV19,medium-sized,TRBJ2-1,TGTGCCAGTAGTCCTACCGGACTAGCCGGGTCCAATGAGCAGTTCTTC,CASSPTGLAGSNEQFF
.,TRBV20-1,many,TRBJ1-2,TGCAGTGCTAGAGACCTTGGACCGGCTTCGGGTGGCTACACCTTC,CSARDLGPASGGYTF
TRBD2,TRBV7-3,many,TRBJ2-3,TGTGCCAGCAGCTTTCGAGCGGGAGGGGGGGCAGATACGCAGTATTTT,CASSFRAGGGADTQYF